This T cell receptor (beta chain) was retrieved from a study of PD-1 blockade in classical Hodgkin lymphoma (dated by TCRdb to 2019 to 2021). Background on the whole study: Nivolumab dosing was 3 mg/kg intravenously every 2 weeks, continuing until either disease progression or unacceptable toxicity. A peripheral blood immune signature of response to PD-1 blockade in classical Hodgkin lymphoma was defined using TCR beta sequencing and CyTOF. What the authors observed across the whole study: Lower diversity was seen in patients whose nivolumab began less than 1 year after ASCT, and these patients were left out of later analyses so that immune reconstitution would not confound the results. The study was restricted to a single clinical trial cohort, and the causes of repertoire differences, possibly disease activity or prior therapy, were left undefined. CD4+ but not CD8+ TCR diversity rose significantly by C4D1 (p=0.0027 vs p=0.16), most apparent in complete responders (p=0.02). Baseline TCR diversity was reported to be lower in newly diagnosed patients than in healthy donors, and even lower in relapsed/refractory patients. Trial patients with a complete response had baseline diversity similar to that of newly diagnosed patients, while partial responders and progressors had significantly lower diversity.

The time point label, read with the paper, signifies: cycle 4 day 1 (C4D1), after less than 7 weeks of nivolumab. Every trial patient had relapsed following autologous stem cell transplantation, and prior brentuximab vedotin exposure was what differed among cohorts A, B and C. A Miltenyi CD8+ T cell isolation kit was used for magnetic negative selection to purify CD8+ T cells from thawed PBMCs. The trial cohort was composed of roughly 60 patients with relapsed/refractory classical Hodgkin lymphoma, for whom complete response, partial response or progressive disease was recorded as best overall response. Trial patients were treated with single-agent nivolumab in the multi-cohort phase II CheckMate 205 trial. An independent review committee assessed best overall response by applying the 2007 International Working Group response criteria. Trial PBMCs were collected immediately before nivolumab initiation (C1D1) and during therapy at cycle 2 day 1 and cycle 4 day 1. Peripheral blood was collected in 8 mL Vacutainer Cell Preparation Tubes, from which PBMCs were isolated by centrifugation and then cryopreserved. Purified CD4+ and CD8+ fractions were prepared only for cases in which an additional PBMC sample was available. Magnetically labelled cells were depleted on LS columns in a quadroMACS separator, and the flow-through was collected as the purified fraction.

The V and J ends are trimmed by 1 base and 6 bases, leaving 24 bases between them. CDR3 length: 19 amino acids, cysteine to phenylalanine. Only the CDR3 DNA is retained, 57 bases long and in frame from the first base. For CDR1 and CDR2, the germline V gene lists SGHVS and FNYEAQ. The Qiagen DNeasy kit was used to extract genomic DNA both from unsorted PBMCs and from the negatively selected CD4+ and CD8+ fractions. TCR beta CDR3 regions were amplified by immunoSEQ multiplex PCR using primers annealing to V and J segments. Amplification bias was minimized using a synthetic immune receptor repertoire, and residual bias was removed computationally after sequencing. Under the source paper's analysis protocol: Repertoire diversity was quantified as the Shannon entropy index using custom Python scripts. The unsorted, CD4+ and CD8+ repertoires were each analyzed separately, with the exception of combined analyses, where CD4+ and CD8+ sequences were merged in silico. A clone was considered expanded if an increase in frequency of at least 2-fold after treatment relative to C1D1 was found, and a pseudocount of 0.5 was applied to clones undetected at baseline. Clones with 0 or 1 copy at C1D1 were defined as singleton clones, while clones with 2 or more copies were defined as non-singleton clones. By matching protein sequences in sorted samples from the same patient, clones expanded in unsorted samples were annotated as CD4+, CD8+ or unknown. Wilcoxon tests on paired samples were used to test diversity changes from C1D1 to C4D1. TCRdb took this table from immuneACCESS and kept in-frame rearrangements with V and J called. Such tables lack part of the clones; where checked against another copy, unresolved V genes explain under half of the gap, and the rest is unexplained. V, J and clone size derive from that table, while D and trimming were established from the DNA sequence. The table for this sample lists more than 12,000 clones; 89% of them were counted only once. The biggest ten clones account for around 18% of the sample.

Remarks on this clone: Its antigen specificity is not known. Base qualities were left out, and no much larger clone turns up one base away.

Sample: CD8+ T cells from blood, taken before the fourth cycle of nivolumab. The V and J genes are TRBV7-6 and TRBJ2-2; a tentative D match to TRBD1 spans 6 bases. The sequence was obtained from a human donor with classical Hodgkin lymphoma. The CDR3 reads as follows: CASSLETSDRSPFSGELFF. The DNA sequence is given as TGTGCCAGCAGCTTAGAGACTTCAGACAGGTCCCCTTTCTCCGGGGAGCTGTTTTTT. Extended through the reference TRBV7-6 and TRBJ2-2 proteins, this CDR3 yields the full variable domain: GAGVSQSPRYKVTKRGQDVALRCDPISGHVSLYWYRQALGQGPEFLTYFNYEAQQDKSGLPNDRFSAERPEGSISTLTIQRTEQRDSAMYRCASSLETSDRSPFSGELFFGEGSRLTVL.